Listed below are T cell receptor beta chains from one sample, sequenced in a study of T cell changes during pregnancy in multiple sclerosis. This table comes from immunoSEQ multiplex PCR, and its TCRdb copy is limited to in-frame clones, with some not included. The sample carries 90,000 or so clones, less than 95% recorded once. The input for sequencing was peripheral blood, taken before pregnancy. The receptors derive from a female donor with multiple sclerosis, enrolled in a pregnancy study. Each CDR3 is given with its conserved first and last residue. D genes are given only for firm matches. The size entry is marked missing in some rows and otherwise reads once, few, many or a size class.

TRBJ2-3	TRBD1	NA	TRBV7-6	TGTGCCAGCAGCTTCGGACAGGGCCCAGATACGCAGTATTTT	CASSFGQGPDTQYF
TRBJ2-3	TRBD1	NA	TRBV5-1	TGCGCCAGCAGCTTGGAGGGGACAGACACAGATACGCAGTATTTT	CASSLEGTDTDTQYF
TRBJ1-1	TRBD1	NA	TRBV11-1	TGTGCCAGCAGCGTAGGACAGGGGATTGGGAACACTGAAGCTTTCTTT	CASSVGQGIGNTEAFF
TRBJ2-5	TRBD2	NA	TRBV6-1	TGTGCCAGCAGTGAACGCCTAGCGGGGGGGCTCGGAGAGACCCAGTACTTC	CASSERLAGGLGETQYF
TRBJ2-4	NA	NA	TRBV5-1	TGCGCCAGCAGCTTGGAGGCTCAGGGGAGCATTCAGTACTTC	CASSLEAQGSIQYF
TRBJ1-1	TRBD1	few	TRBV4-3	TGCGCCAGCAGCCAAGAGAACAGGGGCTACACTGAAGCTTTCTTT	CASSQENRGYTEAFF
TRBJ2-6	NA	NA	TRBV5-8	TGTGCCAGCAGCTTAGTCAGCTCTGGGGCCAACGTCCTGACTTTC	CASSLVSSGANVLTF
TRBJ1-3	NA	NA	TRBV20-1	TGCAGTGCCCCGAAGGAGAACACCATATATTTT	CSAPKENTIYF
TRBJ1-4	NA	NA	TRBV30	TGTGCCTGGAGTGGACCTATAGGGACAAACAAGAATGAAAAACTGTTTTTT	CAWSGPIGTNKNEKLFF
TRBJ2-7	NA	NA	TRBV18	TGTGCCAGCTCACTCCTCGACGAGCAGTACTTC	CASSLLDEQYF
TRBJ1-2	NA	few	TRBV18	TGTGCCAGCTCACCACAGGCGGTTAACTATGGCTACACCTTC	CASSPQAVNYGYTF
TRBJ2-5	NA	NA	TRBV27	TGTGCCAGCCAAGGGGATCAAGAGACCCAGTACTTC	CASQGDQETQYF
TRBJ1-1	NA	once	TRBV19	TGTGCCAGTAGTAGCTACAGGTCGATTAGGGACACTGAAGCTTTCTTT	CASSSYRSIRDTEAFF
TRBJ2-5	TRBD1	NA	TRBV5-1	TGCGCCAGCAGCTCGAGGCGTCAGGGGGCGTTCTTGGAGACCCAGTACTTC	CASSSRRQGAFLETQYF
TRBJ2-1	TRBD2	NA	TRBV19	TGTGCCAGTAATCCGCCGTTAGCGGGAGACAATGAGCAGTTCTTC	CASNPPLAGDNEQFF
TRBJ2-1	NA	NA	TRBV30	TGTGCCTGGAGTGTACAAAGGAGTATTCGGAATGAGCAGTTCTTC	CAWSVQRSIRNEQFF
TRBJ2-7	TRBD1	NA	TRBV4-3	TGCGCCAGCAGCCACGCCGGGACAGGGACCGCCGAGCAGTACTTC	CASSHAGTGTAEQYF
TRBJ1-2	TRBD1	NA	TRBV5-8	TGTGCCAGCAGCCGCGGGACAGCTAACTATGGCTACACCTTC	CASSRGTANYGYTF
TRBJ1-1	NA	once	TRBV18	TGTGCCAGCTCACCACCCGGGAGGCTAGACACTGAAGCTTTCTTT	CASSPPGRLDTEAFF
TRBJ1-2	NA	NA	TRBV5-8	TGTGCCAGCAGCTTACTACAGGGCCAGTTTTATCTTGGCTACACCTTC	CASSLLQGQFYLGYTF
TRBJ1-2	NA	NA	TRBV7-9	TGTGCCAGCAGCTTATCCCAGATCGGCTACACCTTC	CASSLSQIGYTF
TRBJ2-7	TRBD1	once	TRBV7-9	TGTGCCAGCAGCCAGGACAGGGCACCCACCTACGAGCAGTACTTC	CASSQDRAPTYEQYF
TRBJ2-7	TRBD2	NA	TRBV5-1	TGCGCCAGCAGCTTCAACGGGGGGGATGGGTACTTC	CASSFNGGDGYF
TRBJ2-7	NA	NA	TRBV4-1	TGCGCCAGCAGCCAAGCAGGGGCCAGCGAGCAGTACTTC	CASSQAGASEQYF
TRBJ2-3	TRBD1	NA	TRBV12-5	TGTGCTAGTGGTCGGGACAGGCTCAATACGCAGTATTTT	CASGRDRLNTQYF
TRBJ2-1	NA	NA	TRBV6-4	TGTGCCAGCAGTGACTCGTGGCTAGCCTCCTACAATGAGCAGTTCTTC	CASSDSWLASYNEQFF
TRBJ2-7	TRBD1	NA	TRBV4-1	TGCGCCAGCAGCCAAGATCTTAGACAGGGCTACGAGCAGTACTTC	CASSQDLRQGYEQYF
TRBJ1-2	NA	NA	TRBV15	TGTGCCACCAGCAGAGATAGAGGGTTGGGTGGCTACACCTTC	CATSRDRGLGGYTF
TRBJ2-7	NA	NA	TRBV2	TGTGCCAGCGTGCGGGGCGGGGGCAGCTCCTACGAGCAGTACTTC	CASVRGGGSSYEQYF
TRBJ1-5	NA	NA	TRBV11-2	TGTGCCAGCAGCGCCGACAGAAATCAGCCCCAGCATTTT	CASSADRNQPQHF
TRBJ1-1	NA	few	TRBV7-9	TGTGCCAGCAGCTTAGCTGGCGGGTTGAACACTGAAGCTTTCTTT	CASSLAGGLNTEAFF
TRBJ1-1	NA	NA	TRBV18	TGTGCCAGCTCACTGCAGATAAACACTGAAGCTTTCTTT	CASSLQINTEAFF
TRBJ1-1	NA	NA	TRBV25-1	TGTGCCAGCAGTGAAGTCCGGAACACTGAAGCTTTCTTT	CASSEVRNTEAFF
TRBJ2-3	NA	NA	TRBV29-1	TGCAGCGTTGAAGATCTGGACACTAGCACAGATACGCAGTATTTT	CSVEDLDTSTDTQYF
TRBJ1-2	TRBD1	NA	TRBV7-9	TGTGCCAGCAGCTTAAGGGACAGGGTGCGATTGGACTATGGCTACACCTTC	CASSLRDRVRLDYGYTF
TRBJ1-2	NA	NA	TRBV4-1	TGCGCCAGCAGCCAAGATGGCAACTATGGCTACACCTTC	CASSQDGNYGYTF
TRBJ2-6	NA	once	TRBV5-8	TGTGCCAGCAGCACCTACAGGAGCCCCTCTGGGGCCAACGTCCTGACTTTC	CASSTYRSPSGANVLTF
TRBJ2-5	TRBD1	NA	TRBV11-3	TGTGCCAGCAGCTCTTCGACAGGGCAAGAGACCCAGTACTTC	CASSSSTGQETQYF
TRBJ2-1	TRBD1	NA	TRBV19	TGTGCCAGTAGTATAGGTCTACAGGGGACGAATGAGCAGTTCTTC	CASSIGLQGTNEQFF
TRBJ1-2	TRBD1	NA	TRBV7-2	TGTGCCAGCAGCTCGTCCGGGACAGGGGACTACACCTTC	CASSSSGTGDYTF
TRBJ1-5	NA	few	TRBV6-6	TGTGCCAGCGGGGCGGCGAGCAATCAGCCCCAGCATTTT	CASGAASNQPQHF
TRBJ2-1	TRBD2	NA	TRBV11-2	TGTGCCAGCAGGAGACTAGCGGATTACAATGAGCAGTTCTTC	CASRRLADYNEQFF
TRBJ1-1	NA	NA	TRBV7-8	TGTGCCAGCAGCTTAGGTAGTTCGGGAGAAGCTTTCTTT	CASSLGSSGEAFF
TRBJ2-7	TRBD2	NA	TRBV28	TGTGCCAGCAGTTTGGCTAGCGGGAGAGGGTACGAGCAGTACTTC	CASSLASGRGYEQYF
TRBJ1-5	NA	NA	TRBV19	TGTGCCAGTTCGACAGACTTTGGCAATCAGCCCCAGCATTTT	CASSTDFGNQPQHF
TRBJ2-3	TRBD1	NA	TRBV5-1	TGCGCCAGCAGCCCGACAGGGATGGTGAGCTCAGATACGCAGTATTTT	CASSPTGMVSSDTQYF
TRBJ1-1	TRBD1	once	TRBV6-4	TGTGCCAGCGCGGCGTCAGGGGGCTCCACTGAAGCTTTCTTT	CASAASGGSTEAFF
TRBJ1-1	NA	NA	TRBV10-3	TGTGCCATCAGTGTGAACAGGGAGAACACTGAAGCTTTCTTT	CAISVNRENTEAFF
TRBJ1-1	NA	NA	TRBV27	TGTGCCAGCAGTTTAACAGGCTTTTCTGAAGCTTTCTTT	CASSLTGFSEAFF
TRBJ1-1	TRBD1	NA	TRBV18	TGTGCCAGCTGGCCGGGACAGGGGGCGCCCATTGCTGAAGCTTTCTTT	CASWPGQGAPIAEAFF
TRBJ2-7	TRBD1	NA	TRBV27	TGTGCCAGCAGTTCCCGGGACAGGGCCTACGAGCAGTACTTC	CASSSRDRAYEQYF
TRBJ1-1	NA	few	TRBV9	TGTGCCAGCAGCGTAACTCGGGAGAGAGCCATGAACACTGAAGCTTTCTTT	CASSVTRERAMNTEAFF
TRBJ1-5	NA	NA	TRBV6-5	TGTGCCAGCCAAGCGGGACCACAGCAGCCCCAGCATTTT	CASQAGPQQPQHF
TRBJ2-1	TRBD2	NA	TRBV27	TGTGCCAGCAGTTCCCCTCTAGCGGGAGATGGGTACAATGAGCAGTTCTTC	CASSSPLAGDGYNEQFF
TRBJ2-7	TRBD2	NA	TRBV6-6	TGTGCCAGCAGTTACTTAGCGGGATCTTGGGAGCAGTACTTC	CASSYLAGSWEQYF
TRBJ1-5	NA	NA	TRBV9	TGTGCCAGCAGCTCGACAGGTTCCAATCAGCCCCAGCATTTT	CASSSTGSNQPQHF
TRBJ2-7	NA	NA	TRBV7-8	TGTGCCAGCAGTCCGTGGCGGGACCGCTCCTACGAGCAGTACTTC	CASSPWRDRSYEQYF
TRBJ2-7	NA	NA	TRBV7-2	TGTGCCAGCAGCTTAGAGGTCCTCCTCCCTCAGGGCGAGCAGTACTTC	CASSLEVLLPQGEQYF